Below, one T cell receptor (beta chain) is given with its context. The antigen remains unidentified. Some clones are missing from TCRdb's copy, which holds only in-frame ones; the method was immunoSEQ multiplex PCR. The sample comprises more than 60,000 clones, 95% to 98% of which are singletons, and around 1.5% rests with the top ten. The sample belongs to a study of cytomegalovirus exposure and HLA in healthy donors. The wider study: The roughly 120 validation repertoires, a later analysis reported, used the same platform as the approximately 670 repertoires from the first cohort. Study results and limitations: Cytomegalovirus association was listed for 164 TCR beta chains. The majority of TCR sequences were rare, yet some public TCRs appeared in many donors.

Per germline, CDR1 MNHNS and CDR2 SASEGT. Trimming left V 6 bases short and J 6 bases short, with 11 bases between. The CDR3 loop spans 12 amino acids. The sequence was collected from a woman aged 18-29 years in good health and CMV-seropositive. The rearrangement uses TRBV6-1 and TRBJ1-1; TRBD1 might be the D (5 bases). The sample was PBMCs. CDR3 DNA sequence: TGTGCCAGCAGACAGGTTGGATCTGAAGCTTTCTTT. This translates into CASRQVGSEAFF.